The 26 T cell receptor beta chains reported below all come from one sample, sequenced in a study of shared clonotypes between healthy human individuals. Terminally differentiated effector memory CD45RA+ cells were left out of the naive CD8 fraction, which was CD45RO-negative and positively selected for CCR7. TCRdb keeps only in-frame clones here, not all; method: immunoSEQ multiplex PCR. Of roughly 2 million clones in the sample, over 85% were seen once. Sequenced: naive CD8+ T cells sorted from blood. Receptors were obtained from a man aged 18 to 30 in good health.

The chain employs TRBV27 and TRBJ2-7, with a tentative D call TRBD1 (6 bases). The CDR3 is made up of 15 amino acids. Per the germline V gene, CDR1 is MNHEY and CDR2 is SMNVEV (reference sequence). The ends were cut back, 2 bases at V and 0 bases at J, with 11 bases in the middle. CDR3 nucleotides: TGTGCCAGCAGTTTAAAACAGGGCTACTCCTACGAGCAGTACTTC. Translated, it gives CASSLKQGYSYEQYF.

V and J are TRBV7-9 and TRBJ1-1; 9 bases map to TRBD1. There are 17 residues in the CDR3. The V and J ends lost 5 bases and 2 bases, in that order; junction bases with no gene match: 12. Germline values: CDR1 SEHNR, CDR2 FQNEAQ (reference sequence). CDR3 region: CASSLRPGQGYNTEAFF. The CDR3 coding sequence is TGTGCCAGCAGCCTAAGGCCGGGACAGGGATATAACACTGAAGCTTTCTTT.

With respect to this clone: Other DNA sequences of this sample code for an identical CDR3. The chain has TRBV27 and TRBJ2-7, with 11 bases that match TRBD1. The CDR3 consists of 15 residues. V trimming: 0 bases; J trimming: 4 bases; junction bases outside the gene matches: 2. CDR1 and CDR2 from the germline V gene are MNHEY and SMNVEV (reference sequence). CDR3 residues: CASSLSGTGGYEQYF. The DNA of the CDR3 is TGTGCCAGCAGTTTATCGGGGACAGGGGGTTACGAGCAGTACTTC.

The rearrangement links TRBV28 to TRBJ2-1; 9 bases are shared with TRBD1. This CDR3 contains 15 residues. Germline-derived CDR1 and CDR2 are MDHEN and SYDVKM. V trimming: 3 bases; J trimming: 12 bases; junction bases outside the gene matches: 12. The CDR3 region is CASSLTGGEIEVQFF. The CDR3 DNA sequence: TGTGCCAGCAGTTTGACAGGGGGTGAAATAGAAGTGCAGTTCTTC. Full variable domain (remainder filled in from reference TRBV28 and TRBJ2-1): DVKVTQSSRYLVKRTGEKVFLECVQDMDHENMFWYRQDPGLGLRLIYFSYDVKMKEKGDIPEGYSVSREKKERFSLILESASTNQTSMYLCASSLTGGEIEVQFFGPGTRLTVL.

This clone has a single count. The chain couples TRBV13 to TRBJ2-7; the match to TRBD1 covers 9 bases. From germline, CDR1 is PRHDT and CDR2 FYEKMQ (reference sequence). The CDR3 totals 14 residues. The V segment lost 5 bases and the J segment 10 bases; nucleotides outside the gene matches: 12. As DNA, the CDR3 is TGTGCCAGCAGCGCTTACCTACAGGGGGCGGACCAGTACTTC. This encodes CASSAYLQGADQYF.

The chain combines TRBV19 with TRBJ2-3, with 7 bases that match TRBD2. The germline V gene encodes CDR1 LNHDA and CDR2 SQIVND (reference sequence). With V trimmed by 2 bases and J by 6 bases, 17 bases remained unmatched. The CDR3 covers 18 residues. CDR3 sequence reads: CASSIIPEASGAFDTQYF. The CDR3 nucleotides read TGTGCCAGTAGTATAATCCCAGAGGCTAGCGGTGCTTTTGATACGCAGTATTTT.

The rearrangement uses TRBV27 and TRBJ2-2; D is ambiguous. Looked up from germline, CDR1 is MNHEY and CDR2 is SMNVEV (reference sequence). V shed 0 bases and J shed 7 bases, with 12 bases lying between them. The length of the CDR3 is 15 residues. The CDR3 nucleotides read TGTGCCAGCAGTTTATCGGGCGCCCTTGACGGGGAGCTGTTTTTT. This gives the protein CASSLSGALDGELFF.

This clone showed up just once. Other DNA sequences in the sample encode the same CDR3. This chain connects TRBV7-9 to TRBJ2-7; 7 nucleotides match TRBD1. This CDR3 spans 14 amino acids. After removal of 5 bases from V and 1 base from J, the junction contained 5 bases not matched to a gene. Germline CDR1 is SEHNR and CDR2 is FQNEAQ (reference sequence). In DNA, the CDR3 is TGTGCCAGCAGCCCACGGGACAGATCCTACGAGCAGTACTTC. Translated, it gives CASSPRDRSYEQYF.

Comment on this clone: This sample also contains other DNA sequences that code for the same CDR3. The chain is built from TRBV30 and TRBJ1-1, with D hard to call. The germline gives CDR1 GTSNPN, CDR2 SVGIG (reference sequence). There are 13 residues in the CDR3. V gave up 0 bases and J gave up 5 bases, with 10 bases separating them. CDR3 in DNA: TGTGCCTGGAGTGTGGACTCGGGGACTGAAGCTTTCTTT. Amino acids: CAWSVDSGTEAFF.

This sequence joins TRBV27 and TRBJ2-1; 10 positions match TRBD2. Germline CDR1 reads MNHEY; CDR2 reads SMNVEV (reference sequence). The CDR3 consists of 17 residues. V trimming: 3 bases; J trimming: 3 bases; junction bases outside the gene matches: 8. In DNA, the CDR3 is TGTGCCAGCAGTTTCGGCACTAGCGGGAAGGGCTACAATGAGCAGTTCTTC. As protein: CASSFGTSGKGYNEQFF.

The rearrangement joins TRBV5-6 to TRBJ2-1; no reliable D call. CDR1 is SGHDT and CDR2 is YYEEEE in the germline V gene. This CDR3 has 15 amino acids. V was clipped by 3 bases and J by 0 bases, with 10 bases between them. The CDR3 loop is CASSSDPGSYNEQFF. CDR3 DNA: TGTGCCAGCAGCTCGGACCCGGGCTCCTACAATGAGCAGTTCTTC.

The chain employs TRBV18 and TRBJ2-3, with D possibly called TRBD1 or TRBD2 (5 bases each). The CDR3 is 14 residues long. V was cut by 0 bases and J by 4 bases, with 8 bases left in between. CDR1 is KGHSH, CDR2 LQKENI, per germline. The CDR3 bases are TGTGCCAGCTCACCACCAGGGGACCCAGATACGCAGTATTTT. Translating gives CASSPPGDPDTQYF.

The table lists this clone with a few counts. The genes are TRBV11-2 and TRBJ2-7, with 8 nucleotides matching TRBD2. Per germline, CDR1 SGHAT and CDR2 FQNNGV. The CDR3 length is 15 residues. V lost 1 base to trimming and J lost 7 bases; unmatched junction nucleotides: 9. CDR3 protein: CASSLVSGRGSEQYF. The CDR3 coding sequence is TGTGCCAGCAGCTTAGTGAGCGGGAGAGGATCTGAGCAGTACTTC.

The chain joins TRBV9 to TRBJ1-6; D unresolved. Between the trimmed V and J ends, which lost 0 bases and 10 bases, there was a span of 14 bases. CDR3 length equals 15 residues. Germline-derived CDR1 and CDR2 are SGDLS and YYNGEE. This chain's CDR3 is CASSVEEEKGSPLHF. Written as DNA, the CDR3 is TGTGCCAGCAGCGTAGAAGAAGAGAAAGGATCACCCCTCCACTTT. Together with reference TRBV9 and TRBJ1-6, the CDR3 gives the full variable domain: DSGVTQTPKHLITATGQRVTLRCSPRSGDLSVYWYQQSLDQGLQFLIQYYNGEERAKGNILERFSAQQFPDLHSELNLSSLELGDSALYFCASSVEEEKGSPLHFGNGTRLTVT.

The chain uses TRBV2 and TRBJ2-7, with 11 positions matching TRBD2. CDR3 length: 16 residues. Germline values: CDR1 SNHLY, CDR2 FYNNEI. With 1 base clipped from V and 2 bases from J, the junction kept 4 bases outside the gene matches. CDR3 nucleotides: TGTGCCAGCAGTGAAGGGGGGACTAGCGGAACCTACGAGCAGTACTTC. It is translated as CASSEGGTSGTYEQYF. The full variable domain, in which reference TRBV2 and TRBJ2-7 provide the parts outside the CDR3, is EPEVTQTPSHQVTQMGQEVILRCVPISNHLYFYWYRQILGQKVEFLVSFYNNEISEKSEIFDDQFSVERPDGSNFTLKIRSTKLEDSAMYFCASSEGGTSGTYEQYFGPGTRLTVT.

This chain connects TRBV4-1 to TRBJ2-7; 10 bases are shared with TRBD1. The CDR3 consists of 15 residues. J was trimmed by 2 bases and V by 4 bases; bases with no gene match: 5. CDR1 is MGHRA and CDR2 is YSYEKL in the germline V gene. CDR3 sequence (DNA): TGCGCCAGCAGCCCCATGGACAGGGGGACCTACGAGCAGTACTTC. Translating it yields CASSPMDRGTYEQYF.

The chain carries TRBV4-2 and TRBJ2-1, with D perhaps matching TRBD2 (6 bases). CDR3 size: 15 residues. The V end lost 4 bases, the J end lost 0 bases, and 10 bases lay between the germline ends. Germline-derived CDR1 and CDR2 are LGHNA and YNFKEQ. DNA for the CDR3: TGTGCCAGCAGCCCCGGAGGGAGCTCCTACAATGAGCAGTTCTTC. This sequence encodes CASSPGGSSYNEQFF.

V is TRBV5-4 and J is TRBJ1-1; 11 bases match TRBD1. Per the germline V gene, CDR1 is SGHNT and CDR2 is YYREEE (reference sequence). The CDR3 has 15 amino acids. The J segment lost 6 bases and the V segment lost 4 bases, leaving 8 bases of the junction unmatched. The CDR3 sequence is CASSPGQGATAEAFF. The CDR3, as DNA: TGTGCCAGCAGCCCTGGACAGGGGGCCACCGCTGAAGCTTTCTTT. Variable domain in full (rest from reference TRBV5-4 and TRBJ1-1): ETGVTQSPTHLIKTRGQQVTLRCSSQSGHNTVSWYQQALGQGPQFIFQYYREEENGRGNFPPRFSGLQFPNYSSELNVNALELDDSALYLCASSPGQGATAEAFFGQGTRLTVV.

The chain uses TRBV4-3 and TRBJ1-1, with D maybe TRBD1 (5 bases). The germline CDR1 and CDR2 sequences are LGHNA and YSLEER. V dropped 0 bases and J dropped 3 bases, with 20 bases sitting between them. The CDR3 length is 18 residues. CDR3 amino acids: CASSQDKDRTPRDTEAFF. The CDR3 bases are TGCGCCAGCAGCCAAGATAAGGATCGGACACCCAGAGACACTGAAGCTTTCTTT.

The chain recombines TRBV4-3 with TRBJ2-1; TRBD1 agrees at 7 bases. The junction had 5 bases not matched to a gene; V was cut back by 2 bases and J by 4 bases. CDR1 is LGHNA, CDR2 YSLEER, per germline. This CDR3 contains 15 residues. The CDR3 spells CASSQSGTAYNEQFF. The CDR3, as DNA: TGCGCCAGCAGCCAATCCGGGACAGCATACAATGAGCAGTTCTTC.

J is TRBJ2-7 and V is TRBV2; 9 positions agree with TRBD1. CDR3 size: 14 residues. From germline, CDR1 is SNHLY and CDR2 FYNNEI. Trimming at V came to 7 bases and at J to 3 bases, leaving 7 bases not matched to a gene. The CDR3 bases are TGTGCCAGCACCGACCGGGACAGGGACTACGAGCAGTACTTC. Translated, it gives CASTDRDRDYEQYF.

On this clone itself: Within the sample, other DNA sequences also encode this same CDR3. The J gene is TRBJ2-7, the V gene TRBV9, with 8 bases aligning to TRBD2. This CDR3 has 14 residues. Germline CDR1 reads SGDLS; CDR2 reads YYNGEE. Unmatched junction bases numbered 6, after V lost 2 bases and J lost 5 bases. As DNA, the CDR3 is TGTGCCAGCAGCGTCGGGGGGGAAGGCGACGAGCAGTACTTC. Its protein is CASSVGGEGDEQYF.

This rearrangement joins TRBV9 to TRBJ1-2; 12 bases match TRBD1. Looked up from germline, CDR1 is SGDLS and CDR2 is YYNGEE. The V segment lost 3 bases and the J segment 4 bases; nucleotides outside the gene matches: 10. This CDR3 is 17 amino acids long. CDR3 nucleotides: TGTGCCAGCAGCGAGAACCCGGGACAGGGGGCGGTCTATGGCTACACCTTC. Translation: CASSENPGQGAVYGYTF.

The genes are TRBV27 and TRBJ1-3; 9 positions match TRBD1. V lost 4 bases and J lost 0; bases outside the gene matches: 1. CDR1 is MNHEY, CDR2 SMNVEV, per germline (reference sequence). The CDR3 runs to 15 residues. DNA for the CDR3: TGTGCCAGCAGTTCGGACAGGGGCTCTGGAAACACCATATATTTT. It is translated as CASSSDRGSGNTIYF.

The CDR3 spells CASSPPGPVAETQYF. The CDR3 DNA follows: TGTGCCAGCAGCCCCCCCGGGCCCGTTGCGGAGACCCAGTACTTC. V usage is TRBV7-9 and J usage is TRBJ2-5; the D is unclear. The germline gives CDR1 SEHNR, CDR2 FQNEAQ (reference sequence). Trimming left V 5 bases short and J 5 bases short, with 18 bases between. The CDR3 is 15 residues long.

This rearrangement joins TRBV28 to TRBJ2-3; possibly TRBD1 or TRBD2 for D (5 bases each). Germline V gives CDR1 MDHEN, CDR2 SYDVKM. V lost 1 base and J lost 0, with 11 bases in between. This CDR3 contains 16 residues. CDR3 nucleotides: TGTGCCAGCAGTTTATTGGGGGTCGGCAGCACAGATACGCAGTATTTT. Translation: CASSLLGVGSTDTQYF.